The 11 T cell receptor beta chains presented below share a single source sample, sequenced in a study of blood T cell repertoires in COVID-19. Assay: immunoSEQ multiplex PCR; the TCRdb copy retains only in-frame clones and omits some. The sample holds around 63,000 clones, 73% seen once. Material: peripheral blood. Source of these receptors: a woman in her forties or fifties with active or convalescent COVID-19.

The chain joins TRBV30 to TRBJ1-3; TRBD1 might be the D (6 bases). The CDR3 runs 15 residues. Deletions cut 2 bases from V and 4 bases from J, with 15 bases between. Germline V gives CDR1 GTSNPN, CDR2 SVGIG (reference sequence). The DNA for the CDR3 is TGTGCCTGGAGTACCATACAGGGACCCGGAAACACCATATATTTT. Protein product: CAWSTIQGPGNTIYF.

The rearrangement uses TRBV9 and TRBJ2-1; 10 nucleotides match TRBD2. J was trimmed by 8 bases and V by 4 bases; bases with no gene match: 9. CDR3 length: 15 residues. Germline V CDR1 and CDR2: SGDLS, YYNGEE. The CDR3 region has the DNA TGTGCCAGCAGCCCGTTCAGCGGGAGGGTCTATGAGCAGTTCTTC. It encodes CASSPFSGRVYEQFF.

The chain employs TRBV19 and TRBJ1-1, with D uncertain. The V gene's germline CDR1 is LNHDA and CDR2 SQIVND (reference sequence). This CDR3 has 15 amino acids. The V end lost 5 bases, the J end lost 3 bases, and 16 bases lay between the germline ends. CDR3 region: CASSPLWREDTEAFF. The CDR3 DNA is TGTGCCAGTAGTCCCCTATGGAGGGAGGACACTGAAGCTTTCTTT.

V and J are TRBV5-1 and TRBJ2-7; D not resolved. CDR1 SGHRS and CDR2 YFSETQ come from the germline V gene. This CDR3 comprises 15 residues. Trimming took off 0 bases at V and 2 bases at J, with 12 bases between the two ends. CDR3 protein: CASSLAPGSAYEQYF. The CDR3 DNA reads as TGCGCCAGCAGCTTGGCCCCAGGATCGGCCTACGAGCAGTACTTC.

This clone was recorded many times. V is TRBV5-5 and J is TRBJ1-6; 10 bases match TRBD1. The ends lost 1 base at V and 11 bases at J; junction bases unmatched: 9. The length of the CDR3 is 16 residues. Germline lookup yields CDR1 SGHKS and CDR2 YYEKEE (reference sequence). The CDR3 DNA reads as TGTGCCAGCAGCTTGCCACTCCGGGACAGGGGACCACCCCTCCACTTT. Protein sequence: CASSLPLRDRGPPLHF.

The chain employs TRBV28 and TRBJ1-2; the D gene is possibly TRBD1 (5 bases). Between the trimmed V and J ends, which lost 3 bases and 4 bases, there was a span of 12 bases. Germline CDR1 and CDR2: MDHEN and SYDVKM. CDR3 length: 14 amino acids. This CDR3 reads CASSLGGEIYGYTF. Written as DNA, the CDR3 is TGTGCCAGCAGTTTGGGAGGGGAGATCTATGGCTACACCTTC.

The rearrangement links TRBV5-5 to TRBJ2-5; no definite D call. CDR1 and CDR2 (germline): SGHKS, YYEKEE (reference sequence). This CDR3 region has 14 residues. V was cut by 4 bases and J by 2 bases, with 12 bases left in between. CDR3 amino acids: CASSRTLGQETQYF. Written as DNA, the CDR3 is TGTGCCAGCAGCCGAACCCTAGGTCAAGAGACCCAGTACTTC.

The CDR3 DNA is TGCAGTGGTGCGCGAAGCTACGAGCAGTACTTC. This translates into CSGARSYEQYF. The rearrangement links TRBV20-1 to TRBJ2-7; D remains unclear. The CDR3 has 11 amino acids. The V and J ends lost 7 bases and 3 bases respectively, with 10 bases between them. Germline CDR1 DFQATT, CDR2 SNEGSKA (reference sequence).

J is TRBJ1-6 and V is TRBV18; 9 bases fit TRBD1. CDR1 KGHSH and CDR2 LQKENI come from the germline V gene. Trimming removed 8 bases from V and 6 bases from J; junction bases left unmatched: 8. The CDR3 runs 15 residues. The CDR3 sequence is CASTAGTGFNSPLHF. CDR3 coding DNA: TGTGCCAGCACGGCCGGGACAGGGTTTAATTCACCCCTCCACTTT.

This rearrangement joins TRBV7-6 to TRBJ2-5; unclear D gene. The CDR3 runs to 14 residues. The V gene's germline CDR1 is SGHVS and CDR2 FNYEAQ. V lost 5 bases and J 5 bases, leaving 15 bases between the germline ends. DNA of the CDR3: TGTGCCAGCAGCGTCACGACTCCCGCCGAGACCCAGTACTTC. Its translation is CASSVTTPAETQYF.

The chain uses TRBV18 and TRBJ2-1; 8 bases are a match to TRBD2. Germline V gene lookup returns CDR1 KGHSH and CDR2 LQKENI. J lost 3 bases, V lost 6 bases, and 7 bases had no gene match. The CDR3 contains 15 residues. CDR3 protein: CASSPLAGFYNEQFF. CDR3 nucleotides: TGTGCCAGCTCCCCCCTAGCGGGCTTCTACAATGAGCAGTTCTTC.